The entry below describes one TCR beta chain. The antigen is not known. Any history of autoimmune disease or systemic immunosuppression disqualified patients. The data derive from a study of OX40 agonist ivuxolimab in advanced cancers. Study-wide background: Ivuxolimab was delivered to patients intravenously every 2 weeks at doses spanning 0.01 to 10 mg/kg.

Study results and caveats: At 0.1-3.0 mg/kg, partial responders had clonal expansion among the lowest observed. Both CD4+ and CD8+ T cell populations in blood had undergone clonal expansion by week 6 at 0.1 to 3.0 mg/kg.

Measured with immunoSEQ multiplex PCR; TCRdb has only the in-frame clones, and not every one. The profile shows 35,000 to 45,000 clones, approximately 83% of them singletons. This material consisted of CD4+ or CD8+ T cells sorted from blood, taken in a trial of the OX40 agonist ivuxolimab. The sequence was collected from an adult with an advanced solid tumor such as melanoma, head and neck, liver or kidney cancer.

The CDR3 DNA is TGCGCCAGCAGCCAAAGGAATGAGCAGTTCTTC. As protein: CASSQRNEQFF. V is TRBV4-1 and J is TRBJ2-1; D remains ambiguous. This CDR3 contains 11 residues. Trimming removed 2 bases at V and 7 bases at J, with 3 bases between. Germline CDR1 is MGHRA and CDR2 is YSYEKL.